The T cell receptor (beta chain) under discussion was sequenced for a study of T cells in Graves' hyperthyroidism and ophthalmopathy. Whole-study findings and limits: Within blood appeared most thyroid clonotypes that had expanded above 0.001.

This clonotype was detected only once. Antigen: not known. RNA transcripts yielded amplified TCR beta CDR3 regions. A first-round RT-PCR of the TCR CDR3 used the HTBI primer set. Via MiXCR, TCRdb re-called the multiplex PCR reads, giving one row per CDR3 protein. The sample holds fewer than 750,000 distinct CDR3 sequences; around 15% are singletons and the top ten take around 4%. A NOSPECS grade of at least 4, a Clinical Activity Score of at least 3 and duration under 3 months were recorded in ophthalmopathy patients. This TCR was recovered from a woman aged 40 to 55 with Graves' ophthalmopathy. The sequenced material came from blood.

CDR3: CAWSPLVGNQPQHF. In DNA, the CDR3 is TGTGCCTGGAGCCCATTGGTAGGGAACCAGCCCCAGCATTTT. This sequence joins TRBV30 and TRBJ1-5; D is ambiguous. V lost 3 bases and J lost 7, with 16 bases in between. CDR1 and CDR2 (germline): GTSNPN, SVGIG (reference sequence). This CDR3 is 14 amino acids long. The full variable domain, in which reference TRBV30 and TRBJ1-5 provide the parts outside the CDR3, is SQTIHQWPATLVQPVGSPLSLECTVEGTSNPNLYWYRQAAGRGLQLLFYSVGIGQISSEVPQNLSASRPQDRQFILSSKKLLLSDSGFYLCAWSPLVGNQPQHFGDGTRLSIL.